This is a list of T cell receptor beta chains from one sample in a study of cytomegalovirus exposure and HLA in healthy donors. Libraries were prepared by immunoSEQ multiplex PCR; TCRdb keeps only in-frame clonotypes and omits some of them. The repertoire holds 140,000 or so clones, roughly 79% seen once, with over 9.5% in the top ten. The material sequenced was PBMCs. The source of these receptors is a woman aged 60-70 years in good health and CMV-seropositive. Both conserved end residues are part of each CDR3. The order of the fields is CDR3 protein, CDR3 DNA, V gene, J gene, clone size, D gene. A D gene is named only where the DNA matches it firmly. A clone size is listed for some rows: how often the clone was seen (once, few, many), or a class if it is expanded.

CASSYGTSGREINEQFF	TGCGCCAGCAGCTACGGGACTAGCGGGAGGGAAATTAATGAGCAGTTCTTC	TRBV5-1	TRBJ2-1	once	TRBD2
CASSPLRSWGDYGYTF	TGTGCCAGCAGCCCACTCCGATCCTGGGGGGACTATGGCTACACCTTC	TRBV5-6	TRBJ1-2	.	.
CASSFPGRANEQYF	TGTGCCAGCAGTTTCCCGGGGAGGGCGAACGAGCAGTACTTC	TRBV27	TRBJ2-7	.	TRBD2
CASSVAGDFNEQFF	TGTGCCAGCAGTGTAGCGGGAGATTTCAATGAGCAGTTCTTC	TRBV27	TRBJ2-1	.	TRBD2
CASSRGLAVEPDTQYF	TGTGCCAGCAGCCGGGGACTAGCGGTAGAGCCAGATACGCAGTATTTT	TRBV11-2	TRBJ2-3	.	TRBD2
CASSEVRSHNEQFF	TGTGCCAGCAGTGAGGTTAGATCCCACAATGAGCAGTTCTTC	TRBV2	TRBJ2-1	.	.
CASLAGAYNEQFF	TGTGCCTCTCTGGCGGGAGCTTACAATGAGCAGTTCTTC	TRBV30	TRBJ2-1	.	TRBD2
CASSPGTADVPYTF	TGTGCCAGCAGTCCGGGGACAGCTGACGTACCCTACACCTTC	TRBV28	TRBJ1-2	.	TRBD1
CASKRGVTEAFF	TGTGCCTCGAAACGGGGGGTCACTGAAGCTTTCTTT	TRBV28	TRBJ1-1	once	.
CAWTKDRGGSYEQYF	TGTGCCTGGACTAAAGACAGGGGAGGTTCCTACGAGCAGTACTTC	TRBV30	TRBJ2-7	.	TRBD1
CASNLRGGGYEQYF	TGTGCCAGCAACTTAAGGGGAGGGGGCTACGAGCAGTACTTC	TRBV9	TRBJ2-7	.	.
CASKISGSRGEQYF	TGTGCCAGCAAAATTAGCGGGAGTCGTGGCGAGCAGTACTTC	TRBV5-4	TRBJ2-7	.	TRBD2
CATKLSGGMNTEAFF	TGTGCCACCAAACTTTCCGGGGGGATGAACACTGAAGCTTTCTTT	TRBV2	TRBJ1-1	.	.
CASSYQAGPYEQYF	TGTGCCAGCAGTTACCAAGCGGGTCCGTACGAGCAGTACTTC	TRBV6-5	TRBJ2-7	.	.
CASSFRGPQHF	TGTGCCAGCAGTTTTAGGGGGCCCCAGCATTTT	TRBV28	TRBJ1-5	.	.
CASSQPDRENQPQHF	TGCGCCAGCAGCCAGCCGGACAGGGAGAATCAGCCCCAGCATTTT	TRBV4-1	TRBJ1-5	.	TRBD1